The 20 T cell receptor beta chains given below trace back to one sample, sequenced in a study of human T cells and chemical hapten exposure. TCRdb recomputed calls from the RACE reads with MiXCR, one row per CDR3 protein. The sample shows 380,000 or so distinct CDR3 sequences, 4% to 5.5% of them seen only once. Time point specified: patch test 1, 2 weeks after DPC sensitization. Described treatment: therapeutic diphenylcyclopropenone sensitization with weekly scalp DPC. This specimen consisted of whole blood, obtained in connection with sensitization to the hapten diphenylcyclopropenone (DPC). The receptors derive from a woman aged 45-59 years with alopecia areata. Some clones in this sample may be carry-over from other donors' samples.

This clonotype was counted only a few times. This chain uses TRBV10-3 with TRBJ2-1, with TRBD1 matching 7 bases. The CDR3 covers 13 residues. V lost 10 bases to trimming and J lost 5 bases; unmatched junction nucleotides: 8. CDR1 is ENHRY, CDR2 SYGVKD, per germline. DNA for the CDR3: TGTGCCAGCTCCGGGACAGCTAACAATGAGCAGTTCTTC. It codes for CASSGTANNEQFF.

This clonotype was detected ten times or more. This chain links TRBV12-3 or TRBV12-4 with TRBJ2-7, with TRBD1 matching over 9 bases. V lost 6 bases to trimming and J lost 2 bases; unmatched junction nucleotides: 8. CDR3 size: 15 residues. CDR3: CASSPGTGITYEQYF. The CDR3 bases are TGTGCCAGCAGCCCCGGGACAGGGATCACCTACGAGCAGTACTTC.

This clonotype occurred many times. The V call is TRBV7-3, the J call TRBJ2-1, with D tentatively TRBD2 (5 bases). The V gene lost 5 bases and the J gene lost 9 bases, with 14 bases spanning the gap. The germline gives CDR1 SGHTA, CDR2 FQGTGA. The CDR3 runs to 13 residues. The CDR3, as DNA: TGTGCCAGCAGCCCCGGCGGGCGCGGTGAGCAGTTCTTC. It yields the protein CASSPGGRGEQFF.

V usage is TRBV15 and J usage is TRBJ2-3, with 11 bases matching TRBD2. Trimming removed 1 base from V and 2 bases from J; junction bases left unmatched: 5. The CDR3 contains 17 residues. Per germline, CDR1 LNHNV and CDR2 YYDKDF (reference sequence). Here the CDR3 reads CATSRVRLAGITDTQYF. The DNA for the CDR3 is TGTGCCACCAGCAGAGTAAGACTAGCGGGAATCACAGATACGCAGTATTTT.

The chain employs TRBV5-1 and TRBJ2-3; D uncertain. V gave up 4 bases and J gave up 1 base, with 10 bases separating them. CDR3 length: 14 amino acids. Germline V gene sequence: CDR1 SGHRS, CDR2 YFSETQ. The CDR3, as DNA: TGCGCCAGCAGCCCCAGCCCCGGCACAGATACGCAGTATTTT. Encoded protein: CASSPSPGTDTQYF.

This clonotype came up a few times. CDR3 residues: CASSWGTQYF. The CDR3 nucleotides are TGTGCCAGCAGCTGGGGTACGCAGTATTTT. This chain uses TRBV28 with TRBJ2-3; no clear D gene. CDR1 is MDHEN and CDR2 is SYDVKM in the germline V gene. V was shortened by 6 bases and J by 8 bases, with 6 bases between the two germline ends. This CDR3 has 10 amino acids.

In this sample, this clonotype turned up many times. V and J are TRBV15 and TRBJ2-1; no reliable D call. The CDR3 extends over 17 amino acids. V was clipped by 0 bases and J by 2 bases, with 14 bases between them. Per germline, CDR1 LNHNV and CDR2 YYDKDF (reference sequence). CDR3 coding DNA: TGTGCCACCAGCAGAGAACGTGGATCAGGAGCCTACAATGAGCAGTTCTTC. This sequence encodes CATSRERGSGAYNEQFF.

This chain connects TRBV27 to TRBJ2-7, with 9 bases identical to TRBD1. J gave up 2 bases and V 4 bases, and 9 bases lay outside the gene matches. The CDR3 extends over 16 amino acids. From germline, CDR1 is MNHEY and CDR2 SMNVEV (reference sequence). For the CDR3, the DNA is TGTGCCAGCAGTTCCGATCGACAGGGGGGAGCCTACGAGCAGTACTTC. This encodes CASSSDRQGGAYEQYF.

This clonotype was detected many times. The chain combines TRBV27 with TRBJ1-3; D remains unclear. With 6 bases removed from V and 0 bases from J, the gap between germline ends came to 9 bases. The CDR3 covers 14 residues. Germline V lookup: CDR1 MNHEY, CDR2 SMNVEV (reference sequence). CDR3 residues: CASRGFSSGNTIYF. For the CDR3, the DNA is TGTGCCAGCAGGGGATTTAGCTCTGGAAACACCATATATTTT.

This clonotype occurred a few times. The chain employs TRBV6-2 or TRBV6-3 and TRBJ2-3; D unclear. The germline CDR1 and CDR2 sequences are MNHEY and SVGEGT. The CDR3 loop spans 12 amino acids. Deletions cut 7 bases from V and 3 bases from J, with 8 bases between. CDR3 in amino acids: CASNFPTDTQYF. CDR3 nucleotides: TGTGCCAGCAATTTTCCGACAGATACGCAGTATTTT.

This clonotype was seen more than once but under ten times. This rearrangement joins TRBV12-3 or TRBV12-4 to TRBJ2-4, with D maybe TRBD2 (7 bases). V was cut by 7 bases and J by 7 bases, with 20 bases left in between. The CDR3 totals 15 residues. As DNA, the CDR3 is TGTGCCAGCAAGGGTGCCAGGGGAGGGCGCAACATTCAGTACTTC. Translation gives CASKGARGGRNIQYF.

This clonotype was observed at least ten times. V usage is TRBV7-6 and J usage is TRBJ2-5; a weak D match, TRBD2 (5 bases). Trimming removed 5 bases at V and 3 bases at J, with 13 bases between. In germline, CDR1 is SGHVS, CDR2 FNYEAQ. The CDR3 loop spans 14 amino acids. The CDR3 DNA follows: TGTGCCAGCAGCCGGACCGGACTGAAAGAGACCCAGTACTTC. This sequence encodes CASSRTGLKETQYF. The entire variable domain, with the rest obtained from reference TRBV7-6 and TRBJ2-5, is as follows: GAGVSQSPRYKVTKRGQDVALRCDPISGHVSLYWYRQALGQGPEFLTYFNYEAQQDKSGLPNDRFSAERPEGSISTLTIQRTEQRDSAMYRCASSRTGLKETQYFGPGTRLLVL.

The V call is TRBV20-1, the J call TRBJ2-3; 12 bases match TRBD2. Germline V CDR1 and CDR2: DFQATT, SNEGSKA (reference sequence). The CDR3 totals 14 residues. V shed 7 bases and J 3 bases; nucleotides not matched to a gene: 5. CDR3: CSGTTSGGTDTQYF. The DNA for the CDR3 is TGCAGTGGTACGACTAGCGGGGGAACAGATACGCAGTATTTT.

Note on this clonotype: Just one base apart from a much larger clone, this may be a read error. The chain couples TRBV5-1 to TRBJ2-7, with D tentatively TRBD1 (5 bases). CDR3 size: 16 residues. Germline V gene data show CDR1 as SGHRS and CDR2 as YFSETQ. The CDR3: CVSSLAVVQESYEQYF. The CDR3 DNA sequence: TGCGTCAGCAGCTTGGCCGTTGTACAGGAATCCTACGAGCAGTACTTC.

This clonotype was found a few times. The rearrangement joins TRBV5-4 to TRBJ1-1; no reliable D call. Deletions cut 0 bases from V and 10 bases from J, with 10 bases between. Germline values: CDR1 SGHNT, CDR2 YYREEE (reference sequence). CDR3 size: 12 residues. This chain's CDR3 is CASSLGTGAAFF. The DNA for the CDR3 is TGTGCCAGCAGCTTGGGAACTGGAGCAGCTTTCTTT.

V gene TRBV18 combines with J gene TRBJ2-4, with TRBD2 identical over 15 bases. CDR3 size: 18 residues. The germline CDR1 and CDR2 sequences are KGHSH and LQKENI. Trimming cost V 3 bases and J 0 bases; bases outside gene matches: 3. In DNA, the CDR3 is TGTGCCAGCTCACCGCCGGGACTAGCGGGGGGAGCCAAAAACATTCAGTACTTC. The encoded protein is CASSPPGLAGGAKNIQYF.

This clonotype was observed at least ten times. The rearrangement uses TRBV7-2 and TRBJ2-7; TRBD1 agrees at 7 bases. The J segment lost 2 bases and the V segment lost 2 bases, leaving 6 bases of the junction unmatched. This CDR3 has 15 amino acids. The V gene's germline CDR1 is SGHTA and CDR2 FQGNSA. The DNA for the CDR3 is TGTGCCAGCAGCTTAAAACAGGGGCCGGCCTACGAGCAGTACTTC. It encodes CASSLKQGPAYEQYF.

This clonotype was found many times. The J gene is TRBJ2-2, the V gene TRBV27; a possible D gene is TRBD2 (5 bases). Trimming shortened V by 5 bases and J by 7 bases, and 8 bases separated the two germline ends. The CDR3 runs to 12 residues. Germline CDR1 is MNHEY and CDR2 is SMNVEV (reference sequence). The CDR3 is CASSPLGGELFF. DNA for the CDR3: TGTGCCAGCAGTCCACTAGGCGGGGAGCTGTTTTTT.

The table lists this clonotype with many counts. This sequence joins TRBV9 and TRBJ2-7; tentative D call: TRBD1 (5 bases). The length of the CDR3 is 16 residues. Trimming left V 1 base short and J 4 bases short, with 18 bases between. The germline V gene encodes CDR1 SGDLS and CDR2 YYNGEE. DNA for the CDR3: TGTGCCAGCAGCGTAAGCCCAGGGTCCGGCGGATACGAGCAGTACTTC. Translating it yields CASSVSPGSGGYEQYF.

In its sample, this clonotype was seen a few times. The chain uses TRBV29-1 and TRBJ1-1; D remains unclear. Trimming left V 8 bases short and J 0 bases short, with 7 bases between. Germline CDR1 and CDR2: SQVTM and ANQGSEA. This CDR3 contains 11 residues. CDR3 bases: TGCAGCATCCGACTGAACACTGAAGCTTTCTTT. It specifies CSIRLNTEAFF.